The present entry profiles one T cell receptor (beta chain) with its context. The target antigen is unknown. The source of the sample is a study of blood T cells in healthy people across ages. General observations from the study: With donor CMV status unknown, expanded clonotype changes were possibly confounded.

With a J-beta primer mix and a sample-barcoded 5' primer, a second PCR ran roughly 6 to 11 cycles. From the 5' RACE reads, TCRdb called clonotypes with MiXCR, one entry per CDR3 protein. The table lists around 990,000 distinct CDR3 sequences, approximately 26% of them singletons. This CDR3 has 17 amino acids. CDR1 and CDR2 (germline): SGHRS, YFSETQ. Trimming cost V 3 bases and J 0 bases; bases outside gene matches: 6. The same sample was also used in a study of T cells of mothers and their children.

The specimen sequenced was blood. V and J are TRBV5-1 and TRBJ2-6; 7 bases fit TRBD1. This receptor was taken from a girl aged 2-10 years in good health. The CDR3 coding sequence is TGCGCCAGCAGCTCCGGGACAGCTCTCTCTGGGGCCAACGTCCTGACTTTC. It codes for CASSSGTALSGANVLTF.